These 18 T cell receptor beta chains came from one sample sequenced in a study of T cell repertoires in cytomegalovirus infection. MiXCR, run by TCRdb on the reads, gives a single entry per CDR3 protein. The profile shows about 110,000 distinct CDR3 sequences, roughly 30% of them singletons. Which antigens these TCRs recognize remains unknown. The specimen comprised CD8+ T cells from cultured PBMCs, sampled from culture after CMV antigen stimulation. These receptors were collected from a human donor in good health (CMV status not recorded). Some clones in this sample may be carry-over from other donors' samples.

The chain couples TRBV27 to TRBJ2-7, with D perhaps TRBD2 (5 bases). The germline gives CDR1 MNHEY, CDR2 SMNVEV (reference sequence). The V and J ends lost 7 bases and 5 bases respectively, with 15 bases between them. The CDR3 sequence is 13 residues long. For the CDR3, the DNA is TGTGCCAGCAAGGAGGCGGGTGTCGACGAGCAGTACTTC. Its protein product is CASKEAGVDEQYF.

This clonotype was seen a few times. The rearrangement joins TRBV28 to TRBJ1-2, with D uncertain. V lost 3 bases to trimming and J lost 5 bases, with 7 bases between them. The CDR3 contains 12 residues. CDR1 and CDR2 from the germline V gene are MDHEN and SYDVKM. CDR3 loop: CASSFGRYGYTF. In DNA, the CDR3 is TGTGCCAGCAGTTTCGGACGTTATGGCTACACCTTC.

On this clonotype itself: A read error may be the cause here, since a much bigger clone is one base away. The CDR3 region has the DNA TGTGCCAGCAGCTTTGCGGGGGGGCCGAATCATCCCTTTGGGGAGCAGTACTTC. This gives the protein CASSFAGGPNHPFGEQYF. V usage is TRBV7-8 and J usage is TRBJ2-7; 9 bases are shared with TRBD2. The germline CDR1 and CDR2 sequences are SGHVS and FQNEAQ. The CDR3 spans 18 residues. Germline trimming cut 3 bases from V and 7 bases from J; bases unmatched to any gene: 19. Full variable domain (rest looked up from reference TRBV7-8 and TRBJ2-7): GAGVSQSPRYKVAKRGQDVALRCDPISGHVSLFWYQQALGQGPEFLTYFQNEAQLDKSGLPSDRFFAERPEGSVSTLKIQRTQQEDSAVYLCASSFAGGPNHPFGEQYFGPGTRLTVT.

This clonotype appeared many times. CDR3 in amino acids: CASSFLGGVGRETQYF. The CDR3 nucleotides read TGTGCCAGCAGCTTCCTTGGGGGCGTAGGTAGAGAGACCCAGTACTTC. This rearrangement joins TRBV5-4 to TRBJ2-5, with D possibly being TRBD1 (6 bases). Germline CDR1 reads SGHNT; CDR2 reads YYREEE (reference sequence). There are 16 residues in the CDR3. The germline V and J ends were trimmed by 2 bases and 4 bases, with 18 bases remaining between them.

This clonotype was seen only a few times. The CDR3, as DNA: TGTGCCAGCAGTGAGGGTCGGGACAGAGATTCACCCCTCCACTTT. Protein: CASSEGRDRDSPLHF. This chain links TRBV6-4 with TRBJ1-6, with 7 bases that match TRBD1. J lost 8 bases, V lost 3 bases, and 7 bases had no gene match. This CDR3 region has 15 residues. The germline V gene has CDR1 MRHNA and CDR2 SNTAGT.

This clonotype appeared many times. This sequence joins TRBV7-2 and TRBJ1-5; possible D gene TRBD1, 5 bases. The V end was cut by 7 bases, the J end by 3 bases, with 16 bases between. CDR1 is SGHTA and CDR2 is FQGNSA in the germline V gene. The CDR3 contains 15 residues. The CDR3 reads CASTQGQGFNQPQHF. DNA of the CDR3: TGTGCCAGCACCCAGGGCCAGGGATTCAATCAGCCCCAGCATTTT. The variable domain in full, completed from reference TRBV7-2 and TRBJ1-5, reads GAGVSQSPSNKVTEKGKDVELRCDPISGHTALYWYRQSLGQGLEFLIYFQGNSAPDKSGLPSDRFSAERTGGSVSTLTIQRTQQEDSAVYLCASTQGQGFNQPQHFGDGTRLSIL.

This clonotype was detected ten times or more. The CDR3 is CASTMGVGLPTRETQYF. Here the CDR3 DNA reads TGTGCCAGCACTATGGGAGTAGGTCTGCCAACCCGAGAGACCCAGTACTTC. The chain employs TRBV11-2 and TRBJ2-5, with TRBD2 as a possible D gene (5 bases). The V end was cut by 7 bases, the J end by 4 bases, with 25 bases between. Germline CDR1 is SGHAT and CDR2 is FQNNGV. The CDR3 is made up of 17 amino acids.

This clonotype showed up many times. The chain couples TRBV4-1 to TRBJ2-7; D is perhaps TRBD1 or TRBD2 (5 bases each). Trimming pared 0 bases from V and 3 bases from J, leaving 18 bases between. The CDR3 runs to 17 residues. Germline V gene lookup returns CDR1 MGHRA and CDR2 YSYEKL. The CDR3: CASSQDSGPAQYYEQYF. CDR3 nucleotide sequence: TGCGCCAGCAGCCAAGACTCGGGACCGGCACAATACTACGAGCAGTACTTC.

V gene TRBV6-6 combines with J gene TRBJ1-1; unclear D gene. Deletions cut 2 bases from V and 5 bases from J, with 12 bases between. Germline CDR1 is MNHNY and CDR2 is SVGAGI (reference sequence). CDR3 size: 14 residues. In nucleotides, the CDR3 is TGTGCCAGCAGTTACGTGGGAGTAAGGACTGAAGCTTTCTTT. It is translated as CASSYVGVRTEAFF.

This clonotype was detected many times. V and J are TRBV7-9 and TRBJ1-5; D might be TRBD1 (5 bases). CDR1 is SEHNR, CDR2 FQNEAQ, per germline (reference sequence). The CDR3 is 14 residues long. V gave up 4 bases and J gave up 1 base, with 8 bases separating them. The CDR3 loop is CASSSGPSNQPQHF. CDR3 bases: TGTGCCAGCAGCTCGGGACCGAGCAATCAGCCCCAGCATTTT.

The chain recombines TRBV28 with TRBJ1-6; TRBD1 is a possible D gene (6 bases). Trimming took 7 bases from V and 6 from J, leaving 16 bases between them. The CDR3 runs 15 residues. Per the germline V gene, CDR1 is MDHEN and CDR2 is SYDVKM. The CDR3 DNA reads as TGTGCCAGCATCGAAATCGGGGGGGCTAATTCACCCCTCCACTTT. Amino acid sequence: CASIEIGGANSPLHF.

This clonotype was detected a few times. CDR3 sequence (DNA): TGTGCCAGCAGCCAAGACATGAGCTCCTACAATGAGCAGTTCTTC. Protein sequence: CASSQDMSSYNEQFF. The V gene is TRBV14, the J gene TRBJ2-1; D not resolved. The V end lost 0 bases, the J end lost 0 bases, and 6 bases lay between the germline ends. The CDR3 length is 15 residues. Germline CDR1 is SGHDN and CDR2 is FVKESK.

This clonotype occurred a few times. V is TRBV2 and J is TRBJ2-5; tentatively, D is TRBD1 (6 bases). Germline assignment: CDR1 SNHLY and CDR2 FYNNEI. V shed 3 bases and J shed 1 base, with 9 bases lying between them. CDR3 size: 14 residues. DNA for the CDR3: TGTGCCAGCAGTGAGGTCAGGGGCCAAGAGACCCAGTACTTC. Translated, it gives CASSEVRGQETQYF. The whole variable domain, filled in from reference TRBV2 and TRBJ2-5, reads EPEVTQTPSHQVTQMGQEVILRCVPISNHLYFYWYRQILGQKVEFLVSFYNNEISEKSEIFDDQFSVERPDGSNFTLKIRSTKLEDSAMYFCASSEVRGQETQYFGPGTRLLVL.

This clonotype appeared many times. V gene TRBV19 combines with J gene TRBJ2-1; TRBD1 is a possible D gene (5 bases). Germline assignment: CDR1 LNHDA and CDR2 SQIVND (reference sequence). Trimming removed 6 bases at V and 8 bases at J, with 11 bases between. This CDR3 is built from 12 residues. The CDR3 region is CASSPGPDEQFF. CDR3 nucleotide sequence: TGTGCCAGTAGCCCAGGGCCGGATGAGCAGTTCTTC.

This clonotype was picked up a small number of times. The rearrangement joins TRBV24-1 to TRBJ2-1, with D hard to call. Germline V CDR1 and CDR2: KGHDR, SFDVKD. V was trimmed by 4 bases and J by 6 bases, leaving 9 bases between them. CDR3 length equals 13 residues. The CDR3 DNA reads TGTGCCACCAGTGACAACGACCTCAATGAGCAGTTCTTC. It yields the protein CATSDNDLNEQFF.

This clonotype was recorded at least ten times. The chain combines TRBV12-3 or TRBV12-4 with TRBJ2-3; 8 nucleotides line up with TRBD2. Trimming removed 3 bases from V and 4 bases from J; junction bases left unmatched: 6. CDR3 length: 15 amino acids. The DNA for the CDR3 is TGTGCCAGCAGTTTGGTGGGACTAGGTGCAGATACGCAGTATTTT. Protein sequence: CASSLVGLGADTQYF.

The table lists this clonotype with a few counts. This chain joins TRBV12-3 or TRBV12-4 and TRBJ2-1; D is ambiguous. The CDR3 extends over 12 amino acids. Trimming shortened V by 4 bases and J by 8 bases, and 9 bases separated the two germline ends. The CDR3 loop reads CASSSGGDEQFF. CDR3 nucleotides: TGTGCCAGCAGTTCCGGTGGGGATGAGCAGTTCTTC.

Points on this clonotype: A junction boundary mismatches the germline segment, possibly from a read error. This rearrangement joins TRBV7-6 to TRBJ1-1; D gene uncertain. Germline lookup yields CDR1 SGHVS and CDR2 FNYEAQ. This CDR3 region has 13 residues. Here the CDR3 reads CASGFGPAAEAFF. The DNA for the CDR3 is TGTGCCAGCGGCTTTGGACCCGCCGCTGAAGCTTTCTTT.